This T cell receptor (beta chain) was identified during a study of T-cell memory formation after mild COVID-19. Study-level background: TCR clusters were largely donor specific. General observations from the study: The authors left the SARS-CoV-2 specificity of second-wave clones peaking on day 37 unconfirmed. Clones shrinking between day 15 and 85 showed a balanced CD4/CD8 split, and those that grew later tilted toward CD4+. Some SARS-CoV-2-responding clones were already detected in memory before infection.

TCRdb passed the 5' RACE reads through MiXCR, listing each CDR3 protein once. This sample carries 400,000 to 500,000 distinct CDR3 sequences, 24% of them seen once, and the ten largest clones take around 8.7%. Concerning this clonotype itself: As yet, its antigen is unknown.

Germline V gene data show CDR1 as SGHAT and CDR2 as FQNNGV. V was cut by 5 bases and J by 6 bases, with 16 bases left in between. This CDR3 has 14 residues. The receptor's source is an adult woman who had mild COVID-19 (a few samples of this study predate the infection). Cell type and time point are not known. The sequenced sample was PBMCs or a T cell subset sorted from them (not recorded which). The chain carries TRBV11-2 and TRBJ1-2; D possibly corresponds to TRBD1 (6 bases). CDR3 DNA sequence: TGTGCCAGCAGCCCACCCTGGGGGGCAGATGGCTACACCTTC. It is translated as CASSPPWGADGYTF.